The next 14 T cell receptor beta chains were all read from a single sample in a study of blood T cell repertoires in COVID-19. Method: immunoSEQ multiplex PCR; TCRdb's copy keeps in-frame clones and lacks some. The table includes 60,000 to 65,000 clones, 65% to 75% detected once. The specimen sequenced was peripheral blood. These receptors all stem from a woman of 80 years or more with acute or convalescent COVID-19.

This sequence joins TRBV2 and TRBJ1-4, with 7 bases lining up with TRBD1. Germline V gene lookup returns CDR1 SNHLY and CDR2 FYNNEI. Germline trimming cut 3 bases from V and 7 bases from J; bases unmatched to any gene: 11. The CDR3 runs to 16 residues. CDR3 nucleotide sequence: TGTGCCAGCAGTGAGGGACAGATACGGTGGGGTGAAAAACTGTTTTTT. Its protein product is CASSEGQIRWGEKLFF.

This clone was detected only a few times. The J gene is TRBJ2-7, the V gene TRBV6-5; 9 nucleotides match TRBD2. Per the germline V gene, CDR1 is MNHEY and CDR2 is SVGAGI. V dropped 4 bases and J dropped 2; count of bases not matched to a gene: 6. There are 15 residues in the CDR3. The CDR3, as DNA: TGTGCCAGCAGTTTTATAGCGGGAGTGGCCTACGAGCAGTACTTC. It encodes CASSFIAGVAYEQYF.

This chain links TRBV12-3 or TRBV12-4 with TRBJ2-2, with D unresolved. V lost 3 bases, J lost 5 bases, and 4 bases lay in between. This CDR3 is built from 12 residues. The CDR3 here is CASSFQTGELFF. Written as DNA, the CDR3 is TGTGCCAGCAGTTTTCAGACCGGGGAGCTGTTTTTT.

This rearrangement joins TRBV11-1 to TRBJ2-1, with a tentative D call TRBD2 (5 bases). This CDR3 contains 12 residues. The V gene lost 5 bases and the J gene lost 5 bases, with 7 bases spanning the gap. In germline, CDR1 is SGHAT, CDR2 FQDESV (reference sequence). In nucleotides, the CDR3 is TGTGCCAGCAGCCCCGGGAACAATGAGCAGTTCTTC. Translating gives CASSPGNNEQFF.

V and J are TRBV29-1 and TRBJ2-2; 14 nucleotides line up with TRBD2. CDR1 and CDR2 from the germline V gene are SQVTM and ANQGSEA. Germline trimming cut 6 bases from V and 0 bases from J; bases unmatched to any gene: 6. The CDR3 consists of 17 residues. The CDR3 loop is CSVRTSGRTSNTGELFF. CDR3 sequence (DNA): TGCAGCGTGAGGACTAGCGGGAGGACCTCGAACACCGGGGAGCTGTTTTTT.

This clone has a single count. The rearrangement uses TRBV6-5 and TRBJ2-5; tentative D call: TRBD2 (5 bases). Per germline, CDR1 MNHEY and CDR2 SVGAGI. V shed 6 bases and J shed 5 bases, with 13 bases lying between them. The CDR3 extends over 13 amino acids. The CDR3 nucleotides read TGTGCCAGCAGCCGTGGCGGGTACGAGACCCAGTACTTC. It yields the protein CASSRGGYETQYF.

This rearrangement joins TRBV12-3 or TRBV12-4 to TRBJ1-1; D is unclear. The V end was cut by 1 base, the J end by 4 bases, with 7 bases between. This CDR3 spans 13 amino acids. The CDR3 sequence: CASSLGEGTEAFF. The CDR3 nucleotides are TGTGCCAGCAGTTTAGGGGAGGGCACTGAAGCTTTCTTT.

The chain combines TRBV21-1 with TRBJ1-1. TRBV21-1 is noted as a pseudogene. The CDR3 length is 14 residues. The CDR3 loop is CASSNGRGETEAFF. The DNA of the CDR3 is TGTGCCAGCAGCAACGGACGGGGGGAAACTGAAGCTTTCTTT.

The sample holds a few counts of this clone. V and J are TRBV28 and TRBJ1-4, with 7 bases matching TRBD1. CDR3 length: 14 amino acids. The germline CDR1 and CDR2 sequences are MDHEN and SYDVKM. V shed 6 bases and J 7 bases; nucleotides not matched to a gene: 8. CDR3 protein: CASSTTGLGEKLFF. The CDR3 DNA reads TGTGCCAGCAGCACGACAGGGCTGGGTGAAAAACTGTTTTTT.

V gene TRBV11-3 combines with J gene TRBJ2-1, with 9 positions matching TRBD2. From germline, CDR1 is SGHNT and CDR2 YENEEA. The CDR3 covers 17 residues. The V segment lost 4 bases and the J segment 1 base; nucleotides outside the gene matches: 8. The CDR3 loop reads CASSSRASGISYNEQFF. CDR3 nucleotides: TGTGCCAGCAGCTCTCGAGCTAGCGGGATATCCTACAATGAGCAGTTCTTC.

The CDR3 region is CASSYGTGGTEAFF. DNA for the CDR3: TGTGCCAGCAGTTACGGGACAGGGGGCACTGAAGCTTTCTTT. The chain employs TRBV6-5 and TRBJ1-1; TRBD1 matches 11 bases. Germline CDR1 is MNHEY and CDR2 is SVGAGI. J was trimmed by 4 bases and V by 2 bases; bases with no gene match: 0. The CDR3 has 14 amino acids.

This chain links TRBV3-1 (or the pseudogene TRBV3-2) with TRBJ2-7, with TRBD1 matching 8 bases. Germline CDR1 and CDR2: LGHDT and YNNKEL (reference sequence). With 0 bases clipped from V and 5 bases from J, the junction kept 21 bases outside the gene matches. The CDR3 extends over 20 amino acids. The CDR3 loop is CASSQDPLYITGTGPHEQYF. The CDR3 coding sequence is TGTGCCAGCAGCCAAGATCCCCTCTATATAACCGGGACAGGTCCCCACGAGCAGTACTTC.

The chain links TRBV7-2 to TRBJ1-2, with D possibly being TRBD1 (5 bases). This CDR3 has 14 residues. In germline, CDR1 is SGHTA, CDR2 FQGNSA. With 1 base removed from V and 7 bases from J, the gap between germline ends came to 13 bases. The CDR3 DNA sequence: TGTGCCAGCAGCTTAGTCGCCAGGGCGTTTGGCTACACCTTC. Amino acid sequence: CASSLVARAFGYTF.

CDR3 residues: CASSQDYDTQYF. The CDR3 DNA sequence: TGTGCCAGCAGCCAAGATTATGATACGCAGTATTTT. The gene calls are TRBV3-1 (or the pseudogene TRBV3-2) and TRBJ2-3; no reliable D call. Trimming took 0 bases from V and 6 from J, leaving 4 bases between them. This CDR3 contains 12 residues. Per the germline V gene, CDR1 is LGHDT and CDR2 is YNNKEL (reference sequence).